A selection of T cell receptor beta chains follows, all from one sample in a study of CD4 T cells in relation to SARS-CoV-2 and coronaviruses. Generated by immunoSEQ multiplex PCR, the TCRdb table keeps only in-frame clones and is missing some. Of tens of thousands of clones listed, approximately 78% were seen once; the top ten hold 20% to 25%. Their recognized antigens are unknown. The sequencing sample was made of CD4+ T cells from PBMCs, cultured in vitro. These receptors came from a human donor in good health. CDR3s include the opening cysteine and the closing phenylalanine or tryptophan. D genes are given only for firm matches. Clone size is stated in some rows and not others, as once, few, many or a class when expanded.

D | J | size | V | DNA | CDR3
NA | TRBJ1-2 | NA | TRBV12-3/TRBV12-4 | TGTGCCAGCAGCGAACAGAGTACTTATGGCTACACCTTC | CASSEQSTYGYTF
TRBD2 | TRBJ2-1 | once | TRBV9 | TGTGCCAGCGGGACTAGCGGGATCACTGAGCAGTTCTTC | CASGTSGITEQFF
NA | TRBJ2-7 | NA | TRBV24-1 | TGTGCCACCAGTGATTTGCCCGGGGTCAGGGACGAGCAGTACTTC | CATSDLPGVRDEQYF
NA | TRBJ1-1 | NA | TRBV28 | TGTGCCAGCAGTTCGGGACAGAACACTGAAGCTTTCTTT | CASSSGQNTEAFF
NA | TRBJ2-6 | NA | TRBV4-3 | TGCGCCAGCAGCCAAGATCTGGGAACTGGGGCCAACGTCCTGACTTTC | CASSQDLGTGANVLTF
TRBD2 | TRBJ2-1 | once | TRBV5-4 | TGTGCCAGCAGCGCGGACCCGGGACTAGCGGGGTTTGAGCAGTTCTTC | CASSADPGLAGFEQFF
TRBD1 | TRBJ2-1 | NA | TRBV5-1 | TGCGCCAGCAGCCAACGGACAGGGGATGACAATGAGCAGTTCTTC | CASSQRTGDDNEQFF
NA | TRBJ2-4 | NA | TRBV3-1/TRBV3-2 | TGTGCCAGCAGCCAAGATATACGGAACATTCAGTACTTC | CASSQDIRNIQYF
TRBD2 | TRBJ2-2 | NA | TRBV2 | TGTGCCAGCTACCCGCGGGAGATCACCGGGGAGCTGTTTTTT | CASYPREITGELFF
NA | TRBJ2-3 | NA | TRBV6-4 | TGTGCCAGCAGTGCCTCAGGATCGGGGTCACAGGATACGCAGTATTTT | CASSASGSGSQDTQYF
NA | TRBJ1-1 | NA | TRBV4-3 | TGCGCCAGCAGCAACACCGGCCCAGGGAACACTGAAGCTTTCTTT | CASSNTGPGNTEAFF
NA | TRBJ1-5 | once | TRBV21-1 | TGTGCCAGCAGCAAAGAGGGGGTACGCAATCAGCCCCAGCATTTT | CASSKEGVRNQPQHF
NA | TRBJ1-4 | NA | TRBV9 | TGTGCCAGCAGCGCAATCGGGACTCTAGGGGTTTTCGATGAAAAACTGTTTTTT | CASSAIGTLGVFDEKLFF
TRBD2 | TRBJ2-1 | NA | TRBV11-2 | TGTGCCAGCAGCTTAGGAGTTAGCGGGATTGGTAGTGAGCAGTTCTTC | CASSLGVSGIGSEQFF
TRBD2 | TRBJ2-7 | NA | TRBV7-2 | TGTGCCAGCAGCTCTTACCTCCCAGCGGGGGTTTACGAGCAGTACTTC | CASSSYLPAGVYEQYF
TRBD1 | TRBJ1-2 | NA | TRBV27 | TGTGCCAGCAGCCGGGACAGGGGGCAAGGTGGCTACACCTTC | CASSRDRGQGGYTF
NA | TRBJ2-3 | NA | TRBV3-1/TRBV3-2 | TGTGCCAGCAGCCAAATCCCCGGGGATACGCAGTATTTT | CASSQIPGDTQYF
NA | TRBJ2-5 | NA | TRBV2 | TGTGCCAGCACCACTCGGGGCGGAGAGACCCAGTACTTC | CASTTRGGETQYF
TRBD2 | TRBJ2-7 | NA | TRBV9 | TGTGCCAGCAGCGTAGGTGGGAGGGCGAGCGAGCAGTACTTC | CASSVGGRASEQYF
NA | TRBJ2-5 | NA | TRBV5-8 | TGTGCCAGCAGCCCCTACGGACTGACCCAAGAGACCCAGTACTTC | CASSPYGLTQETQYF
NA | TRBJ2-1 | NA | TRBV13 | TGTGCCAGCAGCTTAATGGGTAATGAGCAGTTCTTC | CASSLMGNEQFF
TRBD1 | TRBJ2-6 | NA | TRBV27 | TGTGCCAGCAGTCAGATCCGGGACAGGGGAAGCGGGGCCAACGTCCTGACTTTC | CASSQIRDRGSGANVLTF
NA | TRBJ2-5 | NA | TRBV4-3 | TGCGCCAGCAGCCAAGATCGGGAGACCCAGTACTTC | CASSQDRETQYF
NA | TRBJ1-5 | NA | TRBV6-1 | TGTGCCAGCAGTGAAGCATCAGGGGGCAATCAGCCCCAGCATTTT | CASSEASGGNQPQHF
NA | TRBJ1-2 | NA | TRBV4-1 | TGCGCCAGCAGCCAAGGGGGCCGGGGCCCGACTCTGGGGTATGGCTACACCTTC | CASSQGGRGPTLGYGYTF
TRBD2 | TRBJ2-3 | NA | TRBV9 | TGTGCCAGCAGCGTGCGGGAGATCAAGACAGATACGCAGTATTTT | CASSVREIKTDTQYF
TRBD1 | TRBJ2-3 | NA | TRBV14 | TGTGCCAGCAGCCACCTCACAAGTCACGGGACAGGGAAGACAGATACGCAGTATTTT | CASSHLTSHGTGKTDTQYF
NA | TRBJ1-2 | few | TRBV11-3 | TGTGCCAGCAGCTTTAGAGGAGACTACACCTTC | CASSFRGDYTF
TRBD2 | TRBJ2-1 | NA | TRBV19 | TGTGCCAGTAGTATAGGACAGTGGGGGGGGAATGAGCAGTTCTTC | CASSIGQWGGNEQFF
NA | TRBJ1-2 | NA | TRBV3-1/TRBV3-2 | TGTGCCAGCAGCCAAGAAACAGCGGCTGGCTACACCTTC | CASSQETAAGYTF
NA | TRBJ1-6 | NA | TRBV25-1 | TGTGCCAGCAGCGGAGGACAGAGACTTAATTCACCCCTCCACTTT | CASSGGQRLNSPLHF
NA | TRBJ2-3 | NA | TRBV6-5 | TGTGCCAGCTGGAGCGGCACCTTTAGCACAGATACGCAGTATTTT | CASWSGTFSTDTQYF
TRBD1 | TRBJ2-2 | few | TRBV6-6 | TGTGCCAGCAGTCCCCGGACAGGGGGCGCGAACACCGGGGAGCTGTTTTTT | CASSPRTGGANTGELFF